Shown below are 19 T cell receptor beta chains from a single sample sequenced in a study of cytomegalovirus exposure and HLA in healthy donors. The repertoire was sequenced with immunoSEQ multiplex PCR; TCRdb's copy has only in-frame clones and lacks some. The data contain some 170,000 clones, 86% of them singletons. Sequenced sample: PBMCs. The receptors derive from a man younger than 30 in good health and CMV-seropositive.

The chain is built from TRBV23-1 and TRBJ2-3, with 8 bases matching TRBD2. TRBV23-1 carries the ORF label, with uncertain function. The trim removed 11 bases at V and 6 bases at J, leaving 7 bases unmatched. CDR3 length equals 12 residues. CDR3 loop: CAGTRGNDTQYF. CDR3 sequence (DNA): TGCGCCGGGACTAGGGGAAATGATACGCAGTATTTT.

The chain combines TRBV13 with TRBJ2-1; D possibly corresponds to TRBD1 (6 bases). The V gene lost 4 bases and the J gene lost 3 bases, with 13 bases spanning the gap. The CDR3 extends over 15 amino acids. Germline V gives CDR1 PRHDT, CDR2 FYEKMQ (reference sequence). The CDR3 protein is CASSSRGGFYNEQFF. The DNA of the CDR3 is TGTGCCAGCAGCTCCAGGGGTGGCTTCTACAATGAGCAGTTCTTC.

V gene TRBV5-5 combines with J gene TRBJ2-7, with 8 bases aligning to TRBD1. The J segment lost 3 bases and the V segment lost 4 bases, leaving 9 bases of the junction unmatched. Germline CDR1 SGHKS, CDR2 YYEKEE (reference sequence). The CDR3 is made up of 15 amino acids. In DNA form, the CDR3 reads TGTGCCAGCAGCCCCCGGACAGGGAGCGTCTACGAGCAGTACTTC. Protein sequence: CASSPRTGSVYEQYF. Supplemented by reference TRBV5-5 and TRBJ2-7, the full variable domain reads DAGVTQSPTHLIKTRGQQVTLRCSPISGHKSVSWYQQVLGQGPQFIFQYYEKEERGRGNFPDRFSARQFPNYSSELNVNALLLGDSALYLCASSPRTGSVYEQYFGPGTRLTVT.

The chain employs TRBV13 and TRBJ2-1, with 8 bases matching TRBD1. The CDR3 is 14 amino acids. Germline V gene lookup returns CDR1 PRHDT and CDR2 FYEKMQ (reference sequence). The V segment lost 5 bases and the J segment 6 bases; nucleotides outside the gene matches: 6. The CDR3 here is CASSPWQGANEQFF. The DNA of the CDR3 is TGTGCCAGCAGCCCCTGGCAGGGGGCCAATGAGCAGTTCTTC.

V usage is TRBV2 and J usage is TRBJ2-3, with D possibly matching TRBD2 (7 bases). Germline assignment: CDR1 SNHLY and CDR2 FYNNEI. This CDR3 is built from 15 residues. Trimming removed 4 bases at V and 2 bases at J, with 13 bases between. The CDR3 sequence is CASSGGGATTDTQYF. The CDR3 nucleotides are TGTGCCAGCAGTGGTGGGGGGGCGACCACAGATACGCAGTATTTT.

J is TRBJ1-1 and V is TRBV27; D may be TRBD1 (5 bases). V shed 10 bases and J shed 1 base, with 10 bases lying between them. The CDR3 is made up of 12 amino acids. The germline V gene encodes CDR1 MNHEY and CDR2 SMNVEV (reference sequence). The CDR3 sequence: CATWGGNTEAFF. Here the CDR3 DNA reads TGTGCCACCTGGGGCGGGAACACTGAAGCTTTCTTT.

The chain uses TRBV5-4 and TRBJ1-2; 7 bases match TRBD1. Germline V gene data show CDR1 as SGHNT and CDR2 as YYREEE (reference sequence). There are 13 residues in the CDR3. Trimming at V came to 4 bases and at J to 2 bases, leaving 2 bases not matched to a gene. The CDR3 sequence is CASSPGQNYGYTF. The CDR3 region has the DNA TGTGCCAGCAGCCCGGGACAGAACTATGGCTACACCTTC.

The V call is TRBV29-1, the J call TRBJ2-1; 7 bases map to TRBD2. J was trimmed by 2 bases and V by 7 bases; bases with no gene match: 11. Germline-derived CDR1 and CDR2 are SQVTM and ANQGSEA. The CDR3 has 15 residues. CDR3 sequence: CSDRTAGAAYNEQFF. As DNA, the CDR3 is TGCAGCGATCGGACCGCGGGAGCTGCCTACAATGAGCAGTTCTTC.

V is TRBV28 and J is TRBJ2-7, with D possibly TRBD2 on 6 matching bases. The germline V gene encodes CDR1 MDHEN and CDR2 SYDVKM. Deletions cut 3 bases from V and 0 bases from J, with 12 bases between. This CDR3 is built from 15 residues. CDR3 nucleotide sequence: TGTGCCAGCAGTTTGGTGGGAGGCCTCTCCTACGAGCAGTACTTC. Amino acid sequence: CASSLVGGLSYEQYF.

The CDR3 sequence is CASSLGLAGRGEQFF. CDR3 bases: TGTGCCAGCAGCTTGGGACTAGCGGGGAGGGGAGAGCAGTTCTTC. This chain links TRBV5-6 with TRBJ2-1, with 11 bases fitting TRBD2. Germline assignment: CDR1 SGHDT and CDR2 YYEEEE. V was pared by 0 bases and J by 10 bases, with 6 bases of the junction left unmatched. CDR3 length: 15 amino acids.

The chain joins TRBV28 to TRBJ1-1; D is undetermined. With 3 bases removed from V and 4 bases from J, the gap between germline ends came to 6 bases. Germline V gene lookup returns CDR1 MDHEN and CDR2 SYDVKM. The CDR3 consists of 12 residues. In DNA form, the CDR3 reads TGTGCCAGCAGTTTGGTTAGCACTGAAGCTTTCTTT. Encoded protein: CASSLVSTEAFF.

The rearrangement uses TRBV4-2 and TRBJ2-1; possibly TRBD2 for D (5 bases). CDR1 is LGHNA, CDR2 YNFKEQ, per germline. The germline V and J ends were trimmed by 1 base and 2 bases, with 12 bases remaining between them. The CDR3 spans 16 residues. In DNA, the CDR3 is TGTGCCAGCAGCCAAGGAGGGTTGCTTACCTACAATGAGCAGTTCTTC. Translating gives CASSQGGLLTYNEQFF.

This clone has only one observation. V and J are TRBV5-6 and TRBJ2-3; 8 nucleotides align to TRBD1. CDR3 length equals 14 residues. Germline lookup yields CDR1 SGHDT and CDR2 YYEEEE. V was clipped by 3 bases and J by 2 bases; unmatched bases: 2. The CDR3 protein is CASSWGQDTDTQYF. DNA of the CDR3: TGTGCCAGCAGCTGGGGACAGGACACAGATACGCAGTATTTT.

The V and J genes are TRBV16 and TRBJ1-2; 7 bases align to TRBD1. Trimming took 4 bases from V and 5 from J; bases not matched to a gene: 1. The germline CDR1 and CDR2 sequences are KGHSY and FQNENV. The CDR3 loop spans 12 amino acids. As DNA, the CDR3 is TGTGCCAGCAGCCCGGGACAGTATGGCTACACCTTC. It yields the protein CASSPGQYGYTF.

CDR3 sequence (DNA): TGCGCCAGCAGCCGCGACGTTAGCGGGGGGGCCTACGAGCAGTACTTC. Residues: CASSRDVSGGAYEQYF. The rearrangement joins TRBV4-3 to TRBJ2-7; 11 bases are shared with TRBD2. This CDR3 contains 16 residues. Per germline, CDR1 LGHNA and CDR2 YSLEER. J lost 2 bases, V lost 4 bases, and 7 bases had no gene match.

CDR3 region: CASSFLAGGGNEQFF. As DNA, the CDR3 is TGTGCCAGCAGCTTCCTAGCGGGGGGTGGCAATGAGCAGTTCTTC. The V gene is TRBV7-3, the J gene TRBJ2-1, with 11 positions matching TRBD2. V lost 3 bases to trimming and J lost 6 bases; unmatched junction nucleotides: 4. Germline lookup yields CDR1 SGHTA and CDR2 FQGTGA. CDR3 size: 15 residues.

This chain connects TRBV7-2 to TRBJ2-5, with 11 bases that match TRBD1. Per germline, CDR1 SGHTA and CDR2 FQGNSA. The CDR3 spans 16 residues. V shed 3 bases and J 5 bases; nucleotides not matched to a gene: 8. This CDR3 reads CASSFAGQGARETQYF. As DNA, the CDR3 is TGTGCCAGCAGCTTCGCCGGACAGGGGGCGCGGGAGACCCAGTACTTC.

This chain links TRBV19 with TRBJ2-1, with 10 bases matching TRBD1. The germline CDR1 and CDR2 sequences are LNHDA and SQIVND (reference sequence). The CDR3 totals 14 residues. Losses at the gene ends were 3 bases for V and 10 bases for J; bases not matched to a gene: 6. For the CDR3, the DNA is TGTGCCAGTAGTATCTATGGGACAGGGGTAGAGCAGTTCTTC. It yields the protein CASSIYGTGVEQFF.

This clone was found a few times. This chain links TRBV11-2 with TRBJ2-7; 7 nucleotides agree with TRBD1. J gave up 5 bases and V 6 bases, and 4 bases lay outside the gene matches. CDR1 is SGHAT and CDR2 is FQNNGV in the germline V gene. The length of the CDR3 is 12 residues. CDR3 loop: CASSSTGNEQYF. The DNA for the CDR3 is TGTGCCAGCAGTTCGACAGGGAACGAGCAGTACTTC.